Presented here are 24 T cell receptor beta chains from one specimen sequenced in a study of identical twins. TCRdb fed the 5' RACE reads into MiXCR, producing one record per CDR3 protein. This table has around 670,000 distinct CDR3 sequences, around 5.7% appearing once. Sequenced material: naive T cells sorted from blood. The receptors derive from a man younger than 30 in good health.

The V call is TRBV27, the J call TRBJ2-3; TRBD1 aligns across 10 bases. V lost 1 base, J lost 5 bases, and 6 bases stayed unmatched. The CDR3 contains 16 residues. The V gene's germline CDR1 is MNHEY and CDR2 SMNVEV (reference sequence). In DNA, the CDR3 is TGTGCCAGCAGTTTATGGGGGACAGGGGTAGAAGATACGCAGTATTTT. Translated, it gives CASSLWGTGVEDTQYF.

V is TRBV20-1 and J is TRBJ2-1; 11 nucleotides agree with TRBD2. After removal of 3 bases from V and 6 bases from J, the junction contained 7 bases not matched to a gene. Germline values: CDR1 DFQATT, CDR2 SNEGSKA (reference sequence). The CDR3 spans 15 residues. The DNA of the CDR3 is TGCAGTGCTAGGGAGGGACTAGCGGACGTCAATGAGCAGTTCTTC. Translation: CSAREGLADVNEQFF.

There are a few counts of this clonotype. A much bigger clone sits one base away, suggesting this may be a read error. The V gene is TRBV5-1, the J gene TRBJ2-3; 7 nucleotides agree with TRBD2. Germline V gene sequence: CDR1 SGHRS, CDR2 YFSETQ. The CDR3 extends over 12 amino acids. V trimming: 3 bases; J trimming: 5 bases; junction bases outside the gene matches: 0. The CDR3 spells CASSWGGDTQYF. The CDR3 nucleotides are TGCGCCAGCAGCTGGGGGGGAGATACGCAGTATTTT.

The V gene is TRBV6-2 or TRBV6-3, the J gene TRBJ2-7; D gene ambiguous. V was clipped by 3 bases and J by 5 bases, with 26 bases between them. CDR3 length equals 18 residues. Germline V CDR1 and CDR2: MNHEY, SVGEGT. The CDR3, as DNA: TGTGCCAGCAGTTATAACCCCTTCCGCGACATTGATGCCCACGAGCAGTACTTC. Translating gives CASSYNPFRDIDAHEQYF.

The rearrangement uses TRBV28 and TRBJ2-5, with no clear D. Trimming removed 8 bases from V and 4 bases from J, with 17 bases in between. This CDR3 has 14 amino acids. The germline gives CDR1 MDHEN, CDR2 SYDVKM. The CDR3 region is CASLQTNSPETQYF. The CDR3, as DNA: TGTGCCAGCCTTCAAACCAACTCTCCAGAGACCCAGTACTTC. The variable domain in full, with the rest retrieved from reference TRBV28 and TRBJ2-5, is DVKVTQSSRYLVKRTGEKVFLECVQDMDHENMFWYRQDPGLGLRLIYFSYDVKMKEKGDIPEGYSVSREKKERFSLILESASTNQTSMYLCASLQTNSPETQYFGPGTRLLVL.

This chain connects TRBV11-2 to TRBJ2-2, with no clear D. CDR3 length: 14 residues. Germline CDR1 is SGHAT and CDR2 is FQNNGV. With 1 base removed from V and 6 bases from J, the gap between germline ends came to 9 bases. CDR3 residues: CASSLGFQAGELFF. In nucleotides, the CDR3 is TGTGCCAGCAGCTTAGGTTTCCAGGCCGGGGAGCTGTTTTTT.

This clonotype was observed at least ten times. This rearrangement joins TRBV12-3 or TRBV12-4 to TRBJ2-4, with D perhaps given as TRBD1 or TRBD2 (5 bases each). V gave up 6 bases and J gave up 0 bases, with 18 bases separating them. CDR3 size: 17 residues. CDR3 sequence reads: CASSRGERVIAKNIQYF. Written as DNA, the CDR3 is TGTGCCAGCAGCCGAGGGGAAAGGGTTATAGCCAAAAACATTCAGTACTTC.

The CDR3, as DNA: TGTGCCAGCAGTTTGGGGCCGAGAGGGGAGACCCAGTACTTC. This codes for CASSLGPRGETQYF. V and J are TRBV12-3 or TRBV12-4 and TRBJ2-5; D may correspond to TRBD1 or TRBD2 (5 bases each). The CDR3 consists of 14 residues. With 3 bases removed from V and 5 bases from J, the gap between germline ends came to 13 bases.

This clonotype was counted many times. V usage is TRBV9 and J usage is TRBJ2-1; 7 nucleotides agree with TRBD1. CDR1 SGDLS and CDR2 YYNGEE come from the germline V gene. J was trimmed by 6 bases and V by 5 bases; bases with no gene match: 8. This CDR3 has 14 amino acids. CDR3 DNA sequence: TGTGCCAGCAGGGACCGGGACAGCCCCAATGAGCAGTTCTTC. Translating gives CASRDRDSPNEQFF.

There are many counts of this clonotype. The V call is TRBV29-1, the J call TRBJ2-1, with D maybe TRBD2 (5 bases). The V and J ends lost 3 bases and 5 bases respectively, with 11 bases between them. CDR1 is SQVTM, CDR2 ANQGSEA, per germline. The CDR3 is 13 amino acids. For the CDR3, the DNA is TGCAGCGTTGATCGGGTGAGGGACAATGAGCAGTTCTTC. Protein: CSVDRVRDNEQFF.

This clonotype has a count of ten or more. This sequence joins TRBV24-1 and TRBJ2-1; TRBD2 aligns across 14 bases. This CDR3 is 18 amino acids long. The V and J ends lost 4 bases and 8 bases, in that order; junction bases with no gene match: 12. Germline-derived CDR1 and CDR2 are KGHDR and SFDVKD. This CDR3 reads CATSEPGLAGEWVDEQFF. The CDR3 DNA sequence: TGTGCCACCAGTGAACCGGGACTAGCGGGAGAATGGGTCGATGAGCAGTTCTTC.

This clonotype was observed many times. The chain carries TRBV15 and TRBJ2-5, with 10 bases lining up with TRBD1. Looked up from germline, CDR1 is LNHNV and CDR2 is YYDKDF (reference sequence). This CDR3 comprises 16 residues. J lost 5 bases, V lost 0 bases, and 6 bases had no gene match. The CDR3 loop reads CATSRDLGQGGETQYF. CDR3 in DNA: TGTGCCACCAGCAGAGATCTTGGACAGGGGGGGGAGACCCAGTACTTC.

In this sample, this clonotype turned up many times. CDR3 coding DNA: TGCTTACCCGAGACAGCTAGCGGGCTTACTGACTACGAGCAGTACTTC. Its translation: CLPETASGLTDYEQYF. V usage is TRBV20-1 and J usage is TRBJ2-7, with TRBD2 matching 8 bases. This CDR3 region has 16 residues. Germline CDR1 DFQATT, CDR2 SNEGSKA (reference sequence).

This clonotype came up many times. J is TRBJ1-5 and V is TRBV12-3 or TRBV12-4; D is undetermined. The CDR3 is 15 amino acids. V lost 4 bases and J lost 0, with 10 bases in between. Written as DNA, the CDR3 is TGTGCCAGCAGTTGGGGAGGAAATAGCAATCAGCCCCAGCATTTT. It encodes CASSWGGNSNQPQHF.

This clonotype was seen at least ten times. This chain uses TRBV7-8 with TRBJ2-7; weak D call: TRBD2 (5 bases). The V gene's germline CDR1 is SGHVS and CDR2 FQNEAQ. The CDR3 extends over 13 amino acids. The ends were cut back, 3 bases at V and 2 bases at J, with 8 bases in the middle. CDR3 in amino acids: CASSLGRTYEQYV. CDR3 DNA: TGTGCCAGCAGCTTGGGGAGAACCTACGAGCAGTACGTC.

This clonotype was counted ten times or more. The chain uses TRBV29-1 and TRBJ2-1; D remains ambiguous. The CDR3 totals 9 residues. CDR1 and CDR2 (germline): SQVTM, ANQGSEA. The germline V and J ends were trimmed by 7 bases and 6 bases, with 4 bases remaining between them. CDR3 nucleotide sequence: TGCAGCGACAGCAATGAGCAGTTCTTC. Encoded protein: CSDSNEQFF.

The sample holds a few counts of this clonotype. The CDR3 reads CASSPRGLITRSSYNEQFF. CDR3 sequence (DNA): TGTGCCAGCAGCCCAAGGGGACTCATAACCCGGAGCTCCTACAATGAGCAGTTCTTC. The rearrangement links TRBV11-1 to TRBJ2-1; tentatively, D is TRBD2 (6 bases). V lost 5 bases and J lost 0, with 23 bases in between. Germline lookup yields CDR1 SGHAT and CDR2 FQDESV (reference sequence). The CDR3 consists of 19 residues.

Concerning this clonotype: A much larger clone lies a single base off, so this may be a read error. CDR3 sequence: CSARGRDRDVKLFF. CDR3 sequence (DNA): TGCAGTGCTAGAGGCCGGGACAGGGATGTAAAACTGTTTTTT. The rearrangement links TRBV20-1 to TRBJ1-4, with 9 positions matching TRBD1. Trimming removed 1 base from V and 10 bases from J; junction bases left unmatched: 7. CDR3 length equals 14 residues. Germline-derived CDR1 and CDR2 are DFQATT and SNEGSKA (reference sequence).

This clonotype was seen at least ten times. The chain employs TRBV15 and TRBJ2-2; the D gene is possibly TRBD1 (6 bases). This CDR3 has 14 residues. The V gene lost 4 bases and the J gene lost 6 bases, with 12 bases spanning the gap. Germline CDR1 and CDR2: LNHNV and YYDKDF (reference sequence). The CDR3: CATSTIQGPGELFF. The CDR3 bases are TGTGCCACCAGCACAATACAGGGTCCCGGGGAGCTGTTTTTT.

The chain employs TRBV12-3 or TRBV12-4 and TRBJ2-5; 7 bases map to TRBD1. V lost 3 bases, J lost 5 bases, and 6 bases stayed unmatched. The CDR3 sequence is 14 residues long. This CDR3 reads CASSFSVQGETQYF. In DNA form, the CDR3 reads TGTGCCAGCAGTTTTAGTGTACAGGGGGAGACCCAGTACTTC.

The chain has TRBV6-5 and TRBJ2-2, with 12 bases identical to TRBD2. V gave up 2 bases and J gave up 7 bases; unmatched junction bases: 8. CDR3 length: 17 amino acids. Germline assignment: CDR1 MNHEY and CDR2 SVGAGI. DNA of the CDR3: TGTGCCAGCAGTTACACCCGACTAGCGGGAGAGAGCGGGGAGCTGTTTTTT. Encoded protein: CASSYTRLAGESGELFF.

This clonotype came up a few times. The chain is built from TRBV4-3 and TRBJ2-7; 9 bases are a match to TRBD2. Germline V gives CDR1 LGHNA, CDR2 YSLEER. Trimming removed 4 bases from V and 6 bases from J; junction bases left unmatched: 4. The CDR3 runs 13 residues. CDR3 nucleotide sequence: TGCGCCAGCAGCCCTGATAGCGGGGGCGAGCAGTACTTC. It translates to CASSPDSGGEQYF.

This clonotype turned up a few times. The chain links TRBV6-1 to TRBJ2-1; maybe TRBD1 (5 bases). V dropped 6 bases and J dropped 2 bases, with 14 bases sitting between them. CDR1 and CDR2 (germline): MNHNS, SASEGT. The CDR3 sequence is 15 residues long. The CDR3 DNA reads TGTGCCAGCAGCCCTGACAGAATAACCTACAATGAGCAGTTCTTC. Protein sequence: CASSPDRITYNEQFF.

This rearrangement joins TRBV7-2 to TRBJ2-5, with D possibly being TRBD2 (7 bases). V dropped 3 bases and J dropped 5 bases, with 13 bases sitting between them. This CDR3 has 14 residues. CDR1 and CDR2 from the germline V gene are SGHTA and FQGNSA. The CDR3 spells CASSLGARGETQYF. The CDR3 DNA follows: TGTGCCAGCAGCTTGGGGGCGCGGGGGGAGACCCAGTACTTC. The entire variable domain, with the rest obtained from reference TRBV7-2 and TRBJ2-5, is as follows: GAGVSQSPSNKVTEKGKDVELRCDPISGHTALYWYRQSLGQGLEFLIYFQGNSAPDKSGLPSDRFSAERTGGSVSTLTIQRTQQEDSAVYLCASSLGARGETQYFGPGTRLLVL.